A selection of T cell receptor beta chains follows, all from one sample in a study of cytomegalovirus exposure and HLA in healthy donors. Assay used: immunoSEQ multiplex PCR; TCRdb lists only in-frame clones, some missing. The sample has 80,000 or so clones; the top ten hold 1.1%. The sample was PBMCs. Receptors were obtained from a woman aged 25 to 39 in good health and CMV-seronegative. CDR3s include the opening cysteine and the closing phenylalanine or tryptophan. The D gene is left open where the match is weak.

V,J,D,CDR3,DNA
TRBV7-2,TRBJ1-1,.,CASSSQGNTEAFF,TGTGCCAGCAGCTCCCAGGGGAACACTGAAGCTTTCTTT
TRBV7-9,TRBJ2-1,.,CASSLAGAGDEQFF,TGTGCCAGCAGCTTAGCGGGGGCCGGAGATGAGCAGTTCTTC
TRBV2,TRBJ1-5,.,CASGARDPQHF,TGTGCCAGCGGAGCTCGAGACCCCCAGCATTTT
TRBV19,TRBJ1-1,TRBD1,CASKHGQGAEAFF,TGTGCCAGTAAACATGGACAGGGAGCTGAAGCTTTCTTT
TRBV7-8,TRBJ2-3,TRBD2,CASSLLAADTQYF,TGTGCCAGCAGCTTGCTAGCGGCAGATACGCAGTATTTT
TRBV18,TRBJ1-2,TRBD1,CASSLPGQGARNYGYTF,TGTGCCAGCTCGCTCCCGGGACAGGGGGCTCGGAACTATGGCTACACCTTC
TRBV6-1,TRBJ1-4,.,CASRKGGNEKLFF,TGTGCCAGCAGAAAGGGAGGGAATGAAAAACTGTTTTTT
TRBV7-9,TRBJ2-7,.,CASSYNYEQYF,TGTGCCAGCAGCTACAACTACGAGCAGTACTTC
TRBV19,TRBJ2-2,.,CASSRGAASNTGELFF,TGTGCCAGTAGTAGGGGCGCGGCGAGTAACACCGGGGAGCTGTTTTTT
TRBV5-6,TRBJ1-2,.,CASSSLPGGYTF,TGTGCCAGCAGCTCCCTGCCGGGGGGCTACACCTTC
TRBV2,TRBJ2-1,.,CASSEARGGGEQFF,TGTGCCAGCAGTGAAGCTAGGGGGGGCGGTGAGCAGTTCTTC
TRBV4-2,TRBJ2-7,TRBD2,CASSQDETSGFSYEQYF,TGTGCCAGCAGCCAAGACGAGACTAGCGGGTTCTCCTACGAGCAGTACTTC
TRBV6-1,TRBJ2-1,.,CASSEAPGIYNEQFF,TGTGCCAGCAGTGAAGCCCCCGGGATCTACAATGAGCAGTTCTTC
TRBV30,TRBJ1-1,.,CAWSGDKNTEAFF,TGTGCCTGGAGCGGGGACAAGAACACTGAAGCTTTCTTT
TRBV9,TRBJ2-3,TRBD1,CASSAGQPSTDTQYF,TGTGCCAGCAGCGCGGGACAGCCGAGCACAGATACGCAGTATTTT
TRBV30,TRBJ2-3,.,CAWASSTDTQYF,TGTGCCTGGGCGAGCAGCACAGATACGCAGTATTTT
TRBV2,TRBJ2-2,TRBD2,CASSDFLAGTGELFF,TGTGCCAGCAGTGATTTCCTAGCGGGGACCGGGGAGCTGTTTTTT
TRBV4-2,TRBJ2-1,.,CASSQGLDYNEQFF,TGTGCCAGCAGCCAAGGACTAGATTACAATGAGCAGTTCTTC
TRBV6-1,TRBJ2-3,TRBD1,CASSEDRGEGDTQYF,TGTGCCAGCAGTGAAGACAGGGGCGAAGGAGATACGCAGTATTTT
TRBV5-1,TRBJ1-1,.,CASSHALAGNTEAFF,TGCGCCAGCAGCCATGCTCTGGCAGGTAACACTGAAGCTTTCTTT
TRBV5-1,TRBJ1-2,TRBD1,CASSLATGGSYGYTF,TGCGCCAGCAGCTTGGCTACAGGGGGCAGCTATGGCTACACCTTC
TRBV19,TRBJ1-4,.,CASGESGERKLFF,TGTGCCAGTGGTGAGTCCGGGGAAAGGAAACTGTTTTTT
TRBV7-7,TRBJ2-1,.,CASSFLGEDEQFF,TGTGCCAGCAGCTTTTTAGGTGAGGATGAGCAGTTCTTC
TRBV6-6,TRBJ2-1,TRBD2,CASSYSSGGGEQFF,TGTGCCAGCAGTTACTCGTCCGGGGGGGGAGAGCAGTTCTTC
TRBV30,TRBJ1-5,.,CAWSAPSGGHQPQHF,TGTGCCTGGAGCGCTCCCTCCGGGGGGCATCAGCCCCAGCATTTT
TRBV7-9,TRBJ2-5,TRBD2,CASSHSGRVETQYF,TGTGCCAGCAGCCATAGCGGGAGAGTAGAGACCCAGTACTTC
TRBV6-1,TRBJ1-1,.,CASIPQANTEAFF,TGTGCCAGCATCCCGCAGGCGAACACTGAAGCTTTCTTT
TRBV11-2,TRBJ1-1,.,CTSSLGAGEAFF,TGTACCAGCAGCTTAGGGGCGGGTGAAGCTTTCTTT
TRBV29-1,TRBJ1-1,.,CSVARGEGTEAFF,TGCAGCGTCGCACGGGGGGAAGGCACTGAAGCTTTCTTT
TRBV7-6,TRBJ1-3,.,CASSLGQGTGNTIYF,TGTGCCAGCAGCTTAGGGCAGGGAACTGGAAACACCATATATTTT
TRBV7-9,TRBJ2-1,TRBD2,CASSFSSGGGVYNEQFF,TGTGCCAGCAGCTTTAGTAGCGGGGGAGGGGTATACAATGAGCAGTTCTTC
TRBV6-5,TRBJ1-1,.,CASRPWKGDTEAFF,TGTGCCAGCAGGCCATGGAAAGGGGACACTGAAGCTTTCTTT
TRBV6-5,TRBJ2-7,.,CASSLQQGPYEQYF,TGTGCCAGCAGTCTCCAACAGGGTCCCTACGAGCAGTACTTC
TRBV7-9,TRBJ2-1,.,CASSLVQANEQFF,TGTGCCAGCAGCTTAGTTCAGGCAAATGAGCAGTTCTTC
TRBV5-1,TRBJ2-3,.,CASRVSGSTDTQYF,TGCGCCAGCAGGGTGAGCGGAAGCACAGATACGCAGTATTTT
TRBV23-1,TRBJ1-2,TRBD1,CASSQGTGNYGYTF,TGCGCCAGCAGTCAGGGGACAGGGAACTATGGCTACACCTTC
TRBV25-1,TRBJ2-1,.,CASSGGQGKTYNEQFF,TGTGCCAGCAGTGGGGGGCAAGGAAAAACCTACAATGAGCAGTTCTTC
TRBV19,TRBJ1-1,TRBD1,CASSIPNRGRTEAFF,TGTGCCAGTAGTATCCCCAACAGGGGACGAACTGAAGCTTTCTTT
TRBV6-1,TRBJ1-2,.,CASSQRGNYGYTF,TGTGCCAGCAGTCAGAGGGGGAACTATGGCTACACCTTC
TRBV18,TRBJ2-7,.,CASSLRDGYEQYF,TGTGCCAGCTCTCTCAGGGATGGCTACGAGCAGTACTTC
TRBV6-1,TRBJ1-2,.,CASSESPGYGYTF,TGTGCCAGCAGTGAGAGTCCGGGGTATGGCTACACCTTC
TRBV7-2,TRBJ2-7,TRBD2,CASSGASGGALYEQYF,TGTGCCAGCTCCGGGGCTAGCGGGGGGGCCCTCTACGAGCAGTACTTC